A selection of T cell receptor beta chains follows, all from one sample in a study of long-term antiretroviral therapy in people with HIV. Clones were read by immunoSEQ multiplex PCR, and TCRdb kept only the in-frame ones, dropping some. This table holds 20,000 to 25,000 clones, 84% found once. This specimen was unsorted PBMCs, taken 0.5 years before starting antiretroviral therapy. Every receptor here comes from a man in his forties with HIV. CDR3s include the opening cysteine and the closing phenylalanine or tryptophan. The D gene is left open where the match is weak. Rows give clone size only sometimes, using once, few, many, or a class for an expanded clone.

size | J | D | V | CDR3 | DNA
- | TRBJ2-5 | - | TRBV6-5 | CASMERDQETQYF | TGTGCCAGCATGGAGCGGGACCAAGAGACCCAGTACTTC
- | TRBJ2-7 | TRBD2 | TRBV7-2 | CASSPSGLAGLYEQYF | TGTGCCAGCAGCCCTAGTGGACTAGCGGGTCTTTACGAGCAGTACTTC
- | TRBJ2-2 | - | TRBV7-6 | CASSSRLYTGELFF | TGTGCCAGCAGCTCACGCCTCTACACCGGGGAGCTGTTTTTT
- | TRBJ2-1 | - | TRBV2 | CASSDSAYNEQFF | TGTGCCAGCAGTGACTCAGCTTACAATGAGCAGTTCTTC
- | TRBJ1-4 | - | TRBV6-5 | CASRRYRFENEKLFF | TGTGCCAGCAGGAGATACAGGTTCGAGAACGAAAAACTGTTTTTT
- | TRBJ2-3 | TRBD1 | TRBV6-6 | CASWGDRGLDTQYF | TGTGCCAGCTGGGGGGACAGGGGGCTAGATACGCAGTATTTT
- | TRBJ2-5 | TRBD2 | TRBV5-6 | CASSSRGGGGQETQYF | TGTGCCAGCAGCTCGCGGGGCGGGGGAGGGCAAGAGACCCAGTACTTC
few | TRBJ2-6 | - | TRBV11-1 | CAVRGSGANVLTF | TGTGCCGTCCGGGGCTCTGGGGCCAACGTCCTGACTTTC
- | TRBJ1-1 | - | TRBV5-5 | CASSFLRWTEAFF | TGTGCCAGCAGCTTCCTAAGGTGGACTGAAGCTTTCTTT
- | TRBJ2-1 | TRBD1 | TRBV6-5 | CASSYSDRGTYNEQFF | TGTGCCAGCAGTTACTCGGACAGGGGCACCTACAATGAGCAGTTCTTC
- | TRBJ2-2 | - | TRBV7-9 | CASSPFYRLGPSSTGELFF | TGTGCCAGCAGCCCCTTCTACCGGCTCGGGCCCTCTTCCACCGGGGAGCTGTTTTTT